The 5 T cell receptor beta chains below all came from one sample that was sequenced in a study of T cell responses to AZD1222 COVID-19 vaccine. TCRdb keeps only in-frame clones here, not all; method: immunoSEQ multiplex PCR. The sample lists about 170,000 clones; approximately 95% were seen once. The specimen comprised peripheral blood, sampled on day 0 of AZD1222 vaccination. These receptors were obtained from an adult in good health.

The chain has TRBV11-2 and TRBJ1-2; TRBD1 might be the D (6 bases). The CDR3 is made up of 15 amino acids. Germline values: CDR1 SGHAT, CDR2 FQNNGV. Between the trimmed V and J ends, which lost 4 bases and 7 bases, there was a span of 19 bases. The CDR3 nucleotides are TGTGCCAGCAGCTCAAGGTCCCGGCCAGGGGCTGGCTACACCTTC. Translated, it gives CASSSRSRPGAGYTF.

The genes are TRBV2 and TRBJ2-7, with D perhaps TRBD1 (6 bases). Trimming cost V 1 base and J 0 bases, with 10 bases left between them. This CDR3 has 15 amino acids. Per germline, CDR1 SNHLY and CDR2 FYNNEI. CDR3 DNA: TGTGCCAGCAGTGAAGGGACAGCTTACTCCTACGAGCAGTACTTC. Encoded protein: CASSEGTAYSYEQYF.

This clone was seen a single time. As DNA, the CDR3 is TGTGCCAGCAGTTACGAAAGCGGGAGGGACTCCTACGAGCAGTACTTC. It codes for CASSYESGRDSYEQYF. The chain is built from TRBV6-2 or TRBV6-3 and TRBJ2-7, with TRBD2 matching 10 bases. The CDR3 runs to 16 residues. Losses at the gene ends were 2 bases for V and 0 bases for J; bases not matched to a gene: 4. Per germline, CDR1 MNHEY and CDR2 SVGEGT.

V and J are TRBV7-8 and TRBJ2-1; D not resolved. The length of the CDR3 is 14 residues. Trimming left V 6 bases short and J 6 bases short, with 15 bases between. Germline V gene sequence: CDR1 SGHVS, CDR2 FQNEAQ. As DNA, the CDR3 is TGTGCCAGCAGACCCGCTGACCCAGCCAATGAGCAGTTCTTC. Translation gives CASRPADPANEQFF.

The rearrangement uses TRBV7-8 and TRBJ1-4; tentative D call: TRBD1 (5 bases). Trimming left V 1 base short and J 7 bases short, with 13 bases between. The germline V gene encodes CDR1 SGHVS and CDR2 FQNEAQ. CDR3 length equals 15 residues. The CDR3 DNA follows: TGTGCCAGCAGCTTAGGAGGGACTGGGGGTGAAAAACTGTTTTTT. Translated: CASSLGGTGGEKLFF.